The 24 T cell receptor beta chains below were found in one sample sequenced in a study of blood T cell repertoires in COVID-19. Using immunoSEQ multiplex PCR, the repertoire was profiled, and TCRdb retains in-frame clones only, with some absent. The sample lists about 210,000 clones, 80% to 90% occurring once. Sequencing was done on a sample of peripheral blood. The receptors were sampled from a woman of 80 years or more with acute or convalescent COVID-19.

The V and J genes are TRBV18 and TRBJ2-5; D perhaps matches TRBD2 (6 bases). V was trimmed by 5 bases and J by 5 bases, leaving 9 bases between them. Germline V lookup: CDR1 KGHSH, CDR2 LQKENI. The CDR3 length is 12 residues. CDR3 amino acids: CASSGGRETQYF. CDR3 coding DNA: TGTGCCAGCTCAGGAGGGCGGGAGACCCAGTACTTC.

The J gene is TRBJ2-7, the V gene TRBV6-2 or TRBV6-3; possibly TRBD2 for D (5 bases). The CDR3 has 15 residues. V lost 1 base, J lost 3 bases, and 13 bases lay in between. The germline V gene encodes CDR1 MNHEY and CDR2 SVGEGT. CDR3 loop: CASSYWRGIHYEQYF. Written as DNA, the CDR3 is TGTGCCAGCAGTTACTGGCGAGGGATCCACTACGAGCAGTACTTC.

V and J are TRBV3-1 (or the pseudogene TRBV3-2) and TRBJ2-3; TRBD2 agrees at 7 bases. This CDR3 is 14 amino acids long. The V and J ends lost 4 bases and 8 bases, in that order; junction bases with no gene match: 9. CDR1 and CDR2 from the germline V gene are LGHDT and YNNKEL (reference sequence). As DNA, the CDR3 is TGTGCCAGCAGCCCCATGGGGGGGGTAGGTACGCAGTATTTT. Translation gives CASSPMGGVGTQYF.

The chain has TRBV10-3 and TRBJ1-5, with a weak D call TRBD1 (6 bases). Between the trimmed V and J ends, which lost 4 bases and 2 bases, there was a span of 9 bases. There are 14 residues in the CDR3. Germline CDR1 reads ENHRY; CDR2 reads SYGVKD. CDR3 region: CAISGEGGNQPQHF. The CDR3 DNA reads as TGTGCCATCAGTGGCGAGGGGGGCAATCAGCCCCAGCATTTT.

In this sample, this clone turned up once. The chain is built from TRBV5-4 and TRBJ2-2; no firm D call. The CDR3 sequence is 13 residues long. V dropped 4 bases and J dropped 6 bases, with 10 bases sitting between them. Germline CDR1 SGHNT, CDR2 YYREEE (reference sequence). The CDR3 nucleotides are TGTGCCAGCAGCCCCGAGCCCCCCGGGGAGCTGTTTTTT. The encoded protein is CASSPEPPGELFF.

V and J are TRBV6-5 and TRBJ2-7; D is possibly TRBD1 (5 bases). Germline V CDR1 and CDR2: MNHEY, SVGAGI. The CDR3 totals 15 residues. V was cut by 7 bases and J by 0 bases, with 16 bases left in between. As DNA, the CDR3 is TGTGCCAGCACCTTCCTCAGGGCGAGCTCCTACGAGCAGTACTTC. This codes for CASTFLRASSYEQYF.

The V call is TRBV19, the J call TRBJ1-1, with 7 bases aligning to TRBD1. CDR1 and CDR2 (germline): LNHDA, SQIVND (reference sequence). The CDR3 loop spans 13 amino acids. Trimming took 3 bases from V and 7 from J; bases not matched to a gene: 5. In nucleotides, the CDR3 is TGTGCCAGTAGTATGACAGGGAATGGTGAAGCTTTCTTT. Translation gives CASSMTGNGEAFF. Together with reference TRBV19 and TRBJ1-1, the CDR3 gives the full variable domain: DGGITQSPKYLFRKEGQNVTLSCEQNLNHDAMYWYRQDPGQGLRLIYYSQIVNDFQKGDIAEGYSVSREKKESFPLTVTSAQKNPTAFYLCASSMTGNGEAFFGQGTRLTVV.

The rearrangement links TRBV4-3 to TRBJ2-7; D perhaps matches TRBD2 (6 bases). Between the trimmed V and J ends, which lost 4 bases and 1 base, there was a span of 17 bases. This CDR3 has 16 residues. Germline loops: CDR1 LGHNA, CDR2 YSLEER. The CDR3: CASSPRPGTLSYEQYF. The CDR3 DNA follows: TGCGCCAGCAGCCCCAGACCCGGGACTCTATCCTACGAGCAGTACTTC.

The rearrangement links TRBV27 to TRBJ1-5; TRBD1 matches at 8 bases. Trimming at V came to 5 bases and at J to 7 bases, leaving 7 bases not matched to a gene. From germline, CDR1 is MNHEY and CDR2 SMNVEV (reference sequence). The CDR3 contains 14 residues. The CDR3 protein is CASSDRQGWQPQHF. In nucleotides, the CDR3 is TGTGCCAGCAGTGACCGACAGGGGTGGCAGCCCCAGCATTTT.

The chain recombines TRBV19 with TRBJ1-5; 7 positions agree with TRBD1. V was pared by 2 bases and J by 8 bases, with 6 bases of the junction left unmatched. The germline gives CDR1 LNHDA, CDR2 SQIVND (reference sequence). The CDR3 loop spans 14 amino acids. Written as DNA, the CDR3 is TGTGCCAGTAGTATAAAAGGGGGCGTGGAGCCCCAGCATTTT. It specifies CASSIKGGVEPQHF.

This sequence joins TRBV4-1 and TRBJ2-1; 8 nucleotides match TRBD1. Germline V gene sequence: CDR1 MGHRA, CDR2 YSYEKL. The trim removed 0 bases at V and 2 bases at J, leaving 3 bases unmatched. The CDR3 covers 16 residues. CDR3 residues: CASSQERTGTYNEQFF. Here the CDR3 DNA reads TGCGCCAGCAGCCAAGAGAGGACAGGGACCTACAATGAGCAGTTCTTC.

This chain joins TRBV9 and TRBJ2-3, with 8 bases that match TRBD2. V dropped 6 bases and J dropped 1; count of bases not matched to a gene: 4. Germline CDR1 SGDLS, CDR2 YYNGEE. The CDR3 has 14 residues. CDR3 loop: CASMTGLGTDTQYF. The CDR3 DNA is TGTGCCAGCATGACGGGACTAGGCACAGATACGCAGTATTTT.

The chain combines TRBV9 with TRBJ1-2; 8 nucleotides line up with TRBD1. The J segment lost 4 bases and the V segment lost 4 bases, leaving 6 bases of the junction unmatched. Germline-derived CDR1 and CDR2 are SGDLS and YYNGEE. The CDR3 is 14 residues long. The chain's CDR3 is CASSPRQGSYGYTF. The CDR3, as DNA: TGTGCCAGCAGCCCACGACAGGGGTCCTATGGCTACACCTTC.

V usage is TRBV5-1 and J usage is TRBJ1-2; 9 bases match TRBD1. This CDR3 region has 17 residues. V lost 5 bases and J lost 9; bases outside the gene matches: 20. The germline gives CDR1 SGHRS, CDR2 YFSETQ. CDR3 amino acids: CASSTFRPGQGYLSYTF. For the CDR3, the DNA is TGCGCCAGCAGTACCTTCCGACCGGGACAGGGCTATTTGAGCTACACCTTC.

As DNA, the CDR3 is TGTGCCAGCAGCTTAAGTGGTGGGAGGGCCCGGAGACACAATGAGCAGTTCTTC. Encoded protein: CASSLSGGRARRHNEQFF. The chain uses TRBV7-3 and TRBJ2-1; TRBD2 matches 7 bases. The CDR3 runs 18 residues. Germline CDR1 is SGHTA and CDR2 is FQGTGA. Germline trimming cut 1 base from V and 5 bases from J; bases unmatched to any gene: 14.

V usage is TRBV5-1 and J usage is TRBJ2-2; D unresolved. The ends were cut back, 1 base at V and 6 bases at J, with 7 bases in the middle. This CDR3 has 13 residues. The germline gives CDR1 SGHRS, CDR2 YFSETQ. The CDR3 sequence: CASSLSSSGELFF. CDR3 bases: TGCGCCAGCAGCTTGAGCTCTTCCGGGGAGCTGTTTTTT.

This clone was recorded once. V gene TRBV6-1 combines with J gene TRBJ2-1; D uncertain. Per the germline V gene, CDR1 is MNHNS and CDR2 is SASEGT. The CDR3 totals 18 residues. V lost 3 bases to trimming and J lost 0 bases, with 18 bases between them. CDR3 residues: CASSELTRQLGSYNEQFF. The DNA for the CDR3 is TGTGCCAGCAGTGAGCTCACTCGACAACTCGGCTCCTACAATGAGCAGTTCTTC.

The CDR3 DNA is TGTGCCAGCAGCTTAAGATCAGGGGGCGGTGAAAAACTGTTTTTT. The encoded protein is CASSLRSGGGEKLFF. This chain connects TRBV7-6 to TRBJ1-4; TRBD1 matches 8 bases. CDR1 is SGHVS and CDR2 is FNYEAQ in the germline V gene. The CDR3 runs 15 residues. V dropped 2 bases and J dropped 7; count of bases not matched to a gene: 6.

The rearrangement joins TRBV14 to TRBJ2-5, with D hard to call. From germline, CDR1 is SGHDN and CDR2 FVKESK. The CDR3 has 16 residues. The V end lost 4 bases, the J end lost 0 bases, and 15 bases lay between the germline ends. The CDR3 coding sequence is TGTGCCAGCAGCCCTACCCCGGCAGCGTACCAAGAGACCCAGTACTTC. Protein sequence: CASSPTPAAYQETQYF.

CDR3 region: CASSLRPNSGNTIYF. CDR3 sequence (DNA): TGTGCCAGCAGTTTGAGGCCGAACTCTGGAAACACCATATATTTT. The chain is built from TRBV27 and TRBJ1-3; no firm D call. The germline CDR1 and CDR2 sequences are MNHEY and SMNVEV (reference sequence). Deletions cut 3 bases from V and 0 bases from J, with 9 bases between. The CDR3 has 15 residues.

The V call is TRBV5-1, the J call TRBJ2-1, with 7 bases aligning to TRBD1. The CDR3 sequence is 15 residues long. The germline CDR1 and CDR2 sequences are SGHRS and YFSETQ. V dropped 3 bases and J dropped 10; count of bases not matched to a gene: 13. Here the CDR3 DNA reads TGCGCCAGCAGCTCTCGTATACTGCAGGGGGACGAGCAGTTCTTC. Residues: CASSSRILQGDEQFF.

The V call is TRBV14, the J call TRBJ2-7, with TRBD2 matching 10 bases. With 3 bases clipped from V and 1 base from J, the junction kept 9 bases outside the gene matches. The CDR3 contains 17 residues. Germline CDR1 and CDR2: SGHDN and FVKESK. The DNA for the CDR3 is TGTGCCAGCAGCCACTTCGGTCCTAGCGGGAGATCCTACGAGCAGTACTTC. The encoded protein is CASSHFGPSGRSYEQYF.

The chain recombines TRBV2 with TRBJ1-2; 9 bases align to TRBD1. CDR3 length equals 15 residues. Trimming at V came to 6 bases and at J to 3 bases, leaving 8 bases not matched to a gene. The germline V gene has CDR1 SNHLY and CDR2 FYNNEI. CDR3 sequence: CASRPDRQGDYGYTF. The CDR3 bases are TGTGCCAGCAGACCCGACAGACAGGGGGACTATGGCTACACCTTC.

The rearrangement uses TRBV5-1 and TRBJ1-2; TRBD1 is a possible D gene (5 bases). The CDR3 covers 13 residues. Trimming took 2 bases from V and 3 from J, leaving 8 bases between them. Germline loops: CDR1 SGHRS, CDR2 YFSETQ. CDR3 amino acids: CASSFWTHYGYTF. The CDR3, as DNA: TGCGCCAGCAGCTTTTGGACACACTATGGCTACACCTTC.